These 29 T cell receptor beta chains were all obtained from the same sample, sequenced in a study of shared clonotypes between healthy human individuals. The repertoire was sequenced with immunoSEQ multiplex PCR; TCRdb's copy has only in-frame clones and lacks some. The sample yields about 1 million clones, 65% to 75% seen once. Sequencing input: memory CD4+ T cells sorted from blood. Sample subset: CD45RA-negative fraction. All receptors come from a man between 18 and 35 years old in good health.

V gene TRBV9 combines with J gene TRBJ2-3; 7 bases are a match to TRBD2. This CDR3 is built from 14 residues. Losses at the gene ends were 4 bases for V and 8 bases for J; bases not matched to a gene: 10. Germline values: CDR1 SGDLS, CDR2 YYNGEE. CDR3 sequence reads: CASSPRGSQSTQYF. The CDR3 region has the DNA TGTGCCAGCAGCCCCCGCGGGAGCCAGAGTACGCAGTATTTT.

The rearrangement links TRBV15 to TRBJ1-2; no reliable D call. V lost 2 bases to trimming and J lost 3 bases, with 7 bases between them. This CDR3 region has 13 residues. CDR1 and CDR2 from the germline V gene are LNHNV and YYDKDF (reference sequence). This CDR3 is CATSRRRDYGYTF. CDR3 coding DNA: TGTGCCACCAGCAGACGACGTGACTATGGCTACACCTTC.

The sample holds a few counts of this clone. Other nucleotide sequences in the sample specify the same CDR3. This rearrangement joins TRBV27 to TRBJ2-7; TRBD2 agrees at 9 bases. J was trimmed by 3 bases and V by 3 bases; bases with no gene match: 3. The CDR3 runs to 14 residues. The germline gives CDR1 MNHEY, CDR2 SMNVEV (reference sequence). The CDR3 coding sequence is TGTGCCAGCAGTTTGAGTAGCGGGAGCTACGAGCAGTACTTC. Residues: CASSLSSGSYEQYF.

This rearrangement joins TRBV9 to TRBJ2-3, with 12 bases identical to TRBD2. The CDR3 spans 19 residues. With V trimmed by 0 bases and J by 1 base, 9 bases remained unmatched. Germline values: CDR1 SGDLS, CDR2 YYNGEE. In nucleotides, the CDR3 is TGTGCCAGCAGCGTAGGGACGACTAGCGGGGGCCCCCGCACAGATACGCAGTATTTT. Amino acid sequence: CASSVGTTSGGPRTDTQYF. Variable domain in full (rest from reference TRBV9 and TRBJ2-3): DSGVTQTPKHLITATGQRVTLRCSPRSGDLSVYWYQQSLDQGLQFLIQYYNGEERAKGNILERFSAQQFPDLHSELNLSSLELGDSALYFCASSVGTTSGGPRTDTQYFGPGTRLTVL.

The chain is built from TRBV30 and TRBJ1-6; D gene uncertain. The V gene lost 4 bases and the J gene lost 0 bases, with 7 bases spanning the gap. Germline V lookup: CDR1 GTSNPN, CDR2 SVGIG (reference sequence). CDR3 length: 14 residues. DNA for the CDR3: TGTGCCTGGAACCCGGGCTCCTATAATTCACCCCTCCACTTT. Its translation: CAWNPGSYNSPLHF.

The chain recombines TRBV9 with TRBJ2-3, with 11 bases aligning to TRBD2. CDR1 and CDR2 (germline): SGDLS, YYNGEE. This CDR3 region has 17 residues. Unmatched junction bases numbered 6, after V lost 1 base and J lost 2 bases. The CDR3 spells CASSVISGGASTDTQYF. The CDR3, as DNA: TGTGCCAGCAGCGTAATTAGCGGGGGGGCCTCCACAGATACGCAGTATTTT. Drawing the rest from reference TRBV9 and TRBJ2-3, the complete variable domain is DSGVTQTPKHLITATGQRVTLRCSPRSGDLSVYWYQQSLDQGLQFLIQYYNGEERAKGNILERFSAQQFPDLHSELNLSSLELGDSALYFCASSVISGGASTDTQYFGPGTRLTVL.

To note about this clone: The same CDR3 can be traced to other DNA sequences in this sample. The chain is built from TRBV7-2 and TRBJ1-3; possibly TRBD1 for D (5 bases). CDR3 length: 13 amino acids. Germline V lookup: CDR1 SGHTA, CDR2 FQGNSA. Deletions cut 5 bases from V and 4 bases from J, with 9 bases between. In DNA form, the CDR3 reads TGTGCCAGCAGCCCTCAGGGAGGAAACACCATATATTTT. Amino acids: CASSPQGGNTIYF.

DNA of the CDR3: TGTGCCACCAGCAGAGATCTACCTCGCGGGCAGCCCATATCAAACTCTGGAAACACCATATATTTT. This encodes CATSRDLPRGQPISNSGNTIYF. The chain joins TRBV15 to TRBJ1-3; unclear D gene. This CDR3 spans 22 amino acids. V lost 0 bases to trimming and J lost 0 bases, with 27 bases between them. The germline CDR1 and CDR2 sequences are LNHNV and YYDKDF (reference sequence).

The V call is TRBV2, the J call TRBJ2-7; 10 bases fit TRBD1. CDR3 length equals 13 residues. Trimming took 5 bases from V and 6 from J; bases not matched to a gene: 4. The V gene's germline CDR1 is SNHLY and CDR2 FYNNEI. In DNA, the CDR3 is TGTGCCAGCAGTAGGGACAGGGGTAGCGAGCAGTACTTC. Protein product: CASSRDRGSEQYF.

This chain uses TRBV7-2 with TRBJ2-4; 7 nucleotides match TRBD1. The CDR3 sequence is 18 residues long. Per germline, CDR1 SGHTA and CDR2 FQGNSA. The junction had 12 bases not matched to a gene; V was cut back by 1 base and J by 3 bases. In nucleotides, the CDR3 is TGTGCCAGCAGCTTAGGGAGAGGGGGCGAGTTTGGCAAAAACATTCAGTACTTC. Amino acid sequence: CASSLGRGGEFGKNIQYF.

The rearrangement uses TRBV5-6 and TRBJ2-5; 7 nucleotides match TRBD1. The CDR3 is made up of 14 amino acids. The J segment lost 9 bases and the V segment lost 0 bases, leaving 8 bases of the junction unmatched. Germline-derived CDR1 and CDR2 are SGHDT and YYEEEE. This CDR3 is CASSLGGQLKAQYF. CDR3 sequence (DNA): TGTGCCAGCAGCTTGGGGGGACAGTTAAAGGCCCAGTACTTC.

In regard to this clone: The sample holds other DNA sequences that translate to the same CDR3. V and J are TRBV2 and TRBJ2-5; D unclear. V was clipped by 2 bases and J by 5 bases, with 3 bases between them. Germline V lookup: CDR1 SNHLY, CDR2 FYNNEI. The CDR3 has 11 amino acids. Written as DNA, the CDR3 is TGTGCCAGCAGTGAAACGGAGACCCAGTACTTC. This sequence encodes CASSETETQYF.

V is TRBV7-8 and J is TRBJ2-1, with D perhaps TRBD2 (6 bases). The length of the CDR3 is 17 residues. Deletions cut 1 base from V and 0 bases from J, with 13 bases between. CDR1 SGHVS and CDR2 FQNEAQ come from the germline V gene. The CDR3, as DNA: TGTGCCAGCAGCTTAGGGGTTAGCGGTATCTCCTACAATGAGCAGTTCTTC. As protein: CASSLGVSGISYNEQFF.

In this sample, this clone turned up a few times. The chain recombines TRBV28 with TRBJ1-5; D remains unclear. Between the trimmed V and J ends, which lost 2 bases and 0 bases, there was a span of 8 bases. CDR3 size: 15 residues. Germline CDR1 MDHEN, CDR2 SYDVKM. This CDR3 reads CASSLNSLSNQPQHF. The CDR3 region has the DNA TGTGCCAGCAGTTTAAACAGCCTTAGCAATCAGCCCCAGCATTTT.

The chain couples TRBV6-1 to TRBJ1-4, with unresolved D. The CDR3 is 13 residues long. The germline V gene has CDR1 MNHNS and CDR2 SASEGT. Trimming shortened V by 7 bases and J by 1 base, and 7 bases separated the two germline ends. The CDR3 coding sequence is TGTGCCAGCATCCTCGGAACTAATGAAAAACTGTTTTTT. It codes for CASILGTNEKLFF.

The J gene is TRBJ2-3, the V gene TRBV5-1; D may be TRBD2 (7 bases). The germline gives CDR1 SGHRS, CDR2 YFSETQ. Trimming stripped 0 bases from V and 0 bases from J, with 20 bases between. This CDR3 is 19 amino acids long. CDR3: CASSLVGAGALKSTDTQYF. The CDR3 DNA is TGCGCCAGCAGCTTGGTAGGGGCGGGGGCCCTTAAAAGCACAGATACGCAGTATTTT.

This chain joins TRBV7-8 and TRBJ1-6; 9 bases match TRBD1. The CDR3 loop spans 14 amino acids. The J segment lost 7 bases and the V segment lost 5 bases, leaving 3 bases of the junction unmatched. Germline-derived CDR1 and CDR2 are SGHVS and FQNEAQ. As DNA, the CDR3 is TGTGCCAGCAGCGTCGGACAGGGGAATTCACCCCTCCACTTT. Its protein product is CASSVGQGNSPLHF.

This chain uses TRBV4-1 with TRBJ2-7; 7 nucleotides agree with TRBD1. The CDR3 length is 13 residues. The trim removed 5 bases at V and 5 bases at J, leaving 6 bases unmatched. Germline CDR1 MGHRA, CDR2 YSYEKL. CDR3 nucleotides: TGCGCCAGCAGCTCACAGGGGAGCGACGAGCAGTACTTC. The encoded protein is CASSSQGSDEQYF.

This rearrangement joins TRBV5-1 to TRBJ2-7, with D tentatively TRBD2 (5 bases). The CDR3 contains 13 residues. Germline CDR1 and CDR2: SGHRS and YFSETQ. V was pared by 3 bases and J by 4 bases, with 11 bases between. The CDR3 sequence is CASSSGIAYEQYF. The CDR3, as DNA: TGCGCCAGCAGCTCAGGTATAGCGTACGAGCAGTACTTC.

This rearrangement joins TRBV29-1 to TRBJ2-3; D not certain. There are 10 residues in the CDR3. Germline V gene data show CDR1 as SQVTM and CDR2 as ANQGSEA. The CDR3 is CSYSSDTQYF. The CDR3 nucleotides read TGCAGTTACTCCTCAGATACGCAGTATTTT.

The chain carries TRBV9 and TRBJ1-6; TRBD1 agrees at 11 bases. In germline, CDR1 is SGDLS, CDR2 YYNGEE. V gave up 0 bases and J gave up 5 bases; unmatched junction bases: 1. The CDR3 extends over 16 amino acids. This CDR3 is CASSVGDRGNNSPLHF. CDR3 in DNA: TGTGCCAGCAGCGTAGGGGACAGGGGGAATAATTCACCCCTCCACTTT. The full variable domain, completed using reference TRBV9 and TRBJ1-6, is DSGVTQTPKHLITATGQRVTLRCSPRSGDLSVYWYQQSLDQGLQFLIQYYNGEERAKGNILERFSAQQFPDLHSELNLSSLELGDSALYFCASSVGDRGNNSPLHFGNGTRLTVT.

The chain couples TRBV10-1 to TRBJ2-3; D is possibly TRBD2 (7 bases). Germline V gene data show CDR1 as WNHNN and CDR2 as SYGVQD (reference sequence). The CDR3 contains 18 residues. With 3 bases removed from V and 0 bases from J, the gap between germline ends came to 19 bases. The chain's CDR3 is CASSEYGGSGESTDTQYF. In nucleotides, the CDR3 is TGCGCCAGCAGTGAATATGGGGGCAGCGGGGAAAGCACAGATACGCAGTATTTT.

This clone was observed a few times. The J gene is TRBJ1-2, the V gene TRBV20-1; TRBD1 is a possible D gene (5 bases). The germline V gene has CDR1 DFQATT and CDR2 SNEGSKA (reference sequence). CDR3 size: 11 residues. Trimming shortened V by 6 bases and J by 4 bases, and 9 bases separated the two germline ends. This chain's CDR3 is CSAPGTYGYTF. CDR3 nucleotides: TGCAGTGCCCCAGGGACCTATGGCTACACCTTC.

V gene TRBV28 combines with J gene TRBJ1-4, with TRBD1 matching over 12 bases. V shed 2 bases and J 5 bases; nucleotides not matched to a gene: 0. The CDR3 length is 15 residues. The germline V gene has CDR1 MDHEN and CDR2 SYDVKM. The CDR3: CASSLGTGGNEKLFF. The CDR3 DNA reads TGTGCCAGCAGTTTAGGGACAGGGGGCAATGAAAAACTGTTTTTT.

CDR3 in DNA: TGTGCCAGCAGTGATGGCTATCCTAGCACAGATACGCAGTATTTT. Translating gives CASSDGYPSTDTQYF. The chain carries TRBV2 and TRBJ2-3, with D hard to call. Germline V lookup: CDR1 SNHLY, CDR2 FYNNEI. Deletions cut 3 bases from V and 0 bases from J, with 10 bases between. The CDR3 consists of 15 residues. The full variable domain, completed using reference TRBV2 and TRBJ2-3, is EPEVTQTPSHQVTQMGQEVILRCVPISNHLYFYWYRQILGQKVEFLVSFYNNEISEKSEIFDDQFSVERPDGSNFTLKIRSTKLEDSAMYFCASSDGYPSTDTQYFGPGTRLTVL.

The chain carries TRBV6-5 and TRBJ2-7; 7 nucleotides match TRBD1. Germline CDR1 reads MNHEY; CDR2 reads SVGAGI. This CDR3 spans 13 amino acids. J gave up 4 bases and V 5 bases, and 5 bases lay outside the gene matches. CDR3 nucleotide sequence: TGTGCCAGCAGTGAACCGGGACAGTACGAGCAGTACTTC. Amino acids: CASSEPGQYEQYF.

The CDR3 sequence: CARWAGHNEQYF. CDR3 nucleotide sequence: TGTGCCAGGTGGGCGGGACACAACGAGCAGTACTTC. The J gene is TRBJ2-7, the V gene TRBV5-3, with D perhaps assigned TRBD1 or TRBD2 (6 bases each). TRBV5-3 is an open reading frame, and its role is uncertain. Trimming pared 8 bases from V and 5 bases from J, leaving 14 bases between. This CDR3 comprises 12 residues.

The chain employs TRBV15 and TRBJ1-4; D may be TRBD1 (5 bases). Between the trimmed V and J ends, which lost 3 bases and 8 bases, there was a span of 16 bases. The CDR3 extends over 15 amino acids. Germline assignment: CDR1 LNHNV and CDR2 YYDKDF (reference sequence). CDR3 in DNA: TGTGCCACCAGCAGGAGGGGAGGGTATAACGAAAAACTGTTTTTT. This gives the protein CATSRRGGYNEKLFF. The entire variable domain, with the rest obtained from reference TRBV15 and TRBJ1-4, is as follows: DAMVIQNPRYQVTQFGKPVTLSCSQTLNHNVMYWYQQKSSQAPKLLFHYYDKDFNNEADTPDNFQSRRPNTSFCFLDIRSPGLGDTAMYLCATSRRGGYNEKLFFGSGTQLSVL.

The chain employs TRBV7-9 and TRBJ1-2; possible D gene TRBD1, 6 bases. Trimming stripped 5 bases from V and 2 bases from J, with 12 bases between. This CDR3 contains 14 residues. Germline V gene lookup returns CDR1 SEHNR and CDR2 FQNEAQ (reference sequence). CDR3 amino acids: CASSPSGQNYGYTF. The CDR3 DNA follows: TGTGCCAGCAGCCCTAGCGGACAGAACTATGGCTACACCTTC. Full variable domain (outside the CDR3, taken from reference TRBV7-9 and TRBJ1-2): DTGVSQNPRHKITKRGQNVTFRCDPISEHNRLYWYRQTLGQGPEFLTYFQNEAQLEKSRLLSDRFSAERPKGSFSTLEIQRTEQGDSAMYLCASSPSGQNYGYTFGSGTRLTVV.